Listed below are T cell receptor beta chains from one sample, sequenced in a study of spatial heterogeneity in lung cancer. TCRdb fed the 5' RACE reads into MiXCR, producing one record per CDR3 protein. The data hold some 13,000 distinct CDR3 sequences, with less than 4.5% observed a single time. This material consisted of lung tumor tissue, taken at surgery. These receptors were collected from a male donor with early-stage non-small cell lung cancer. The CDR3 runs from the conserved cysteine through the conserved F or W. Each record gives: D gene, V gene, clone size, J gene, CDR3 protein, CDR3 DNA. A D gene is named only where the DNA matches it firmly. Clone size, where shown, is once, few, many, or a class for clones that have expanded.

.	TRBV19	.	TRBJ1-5	CASSMEQSVAWAQHF	TGTGCCAGTAGTATGGAACAGTCAGTAGCGTGGGCCCAGCATTTT
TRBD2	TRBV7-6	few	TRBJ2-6	CASSRTGLEFTGANVLTF	TGTGCCAGCAGCCGAACGGGACTAGAATTCACTGGGGCCAACGTCCTGACTTTC
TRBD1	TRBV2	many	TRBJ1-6	CASSLGQGGSPLHF	TGTGCCAGCAGCCTGGGACAGGGGGGTTCACCCCTCCACTTT
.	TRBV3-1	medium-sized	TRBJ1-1	CASSQGTAVEAFF	TGTGCCAGCAGCCAAGGGACAGCGGTCGAAGCTTTCTTT
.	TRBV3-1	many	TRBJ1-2	CASSPLAESYGYTF	TGTGCCAGCAGCCCGTTGGCGGAATCCTATGGCTACACCTTC
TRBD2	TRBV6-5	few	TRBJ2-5	CASSYAGGGETQYF	TGTGCCAGCAGTTACGCGGGAGGCGGGGAGACCCAGTACTTC
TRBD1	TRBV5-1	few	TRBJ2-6	CASSPTQGTGANVLTF	TGCGCCAGCAGCCCCACACAGGGGACTGGGGCCAACGTCCTGACTTTC
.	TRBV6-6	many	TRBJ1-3	CASSYSSGRGGNTIYF	TGTGCCAGCAGTTACTCGAGTGGCAGGGGTGGAAACACCATATATTTT
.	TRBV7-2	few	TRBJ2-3	CASSTGGGSTDTQYF	TGTGCCAGCAGCACAGGAGGGGGTAGCACAGATACGCAGTATTTT
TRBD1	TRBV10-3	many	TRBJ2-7	CAIAQGFGEQYF	TGTGCCATCGCACAGGGGTTCGGCGAGCAGTACTTC
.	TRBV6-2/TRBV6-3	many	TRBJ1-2	CASSYGRQIYGYTF	TGTGCCAGCAGTTACGGTCGGCAGATCTATGGCTACACCTTC
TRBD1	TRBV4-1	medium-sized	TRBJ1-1	CASSLTGFNTEAFF	TGCGCCAGCAGCCTGACAGGGTTCAACACTGAAGCTTTCTTT
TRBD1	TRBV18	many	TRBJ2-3	CASSLRTGRTDTQYF	TGTGCCAGCTCACTTCGGACAGGGAGGACAGATACGCAGTATTTT
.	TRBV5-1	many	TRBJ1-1	CASSFGGTTTEAFF	TGCGCCAGCAGCTTTGGAGGGACCACCACTGAAGCTTTCTTT
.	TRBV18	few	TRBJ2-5	CASSPCGETQYF	TGTGCCAGCTCACCATGCGGAGAGACCCAGTACTTC
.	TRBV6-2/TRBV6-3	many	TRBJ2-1	CASTPPGFSNEQFF	TGTGCCAGCACCCCTCCAGGGTTTAGTAATGAGCAGTTCTTC
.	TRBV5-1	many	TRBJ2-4	CASSLEAHPGDIQYF	TGCGCCAGCAGCTTGGAAGCACACCCTGGAGACATTCAGTACTTC
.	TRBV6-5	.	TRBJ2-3	CASSYSHRLRTDTQYF	TGTGCCAGCAGTTACTCCCACCGACTACGCACAGATACGCAGTATTTT
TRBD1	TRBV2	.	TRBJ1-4	CASSDRDRSTNEKLFF	TGTGCCAGCAGCGACAGGGACCGTTCAACTAATGAAAAACTGTTTTTT
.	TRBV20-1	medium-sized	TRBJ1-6	CSARKGGGSPLHF	TGCAGTGCTAGAAAAGGCGGAGGCTCACCCCTCCACTTT
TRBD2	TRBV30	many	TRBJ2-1	CAWSVRGGRALFRYNEQFF	TGTGCCTGGAGTGTAAGGGGCGGGAGGGCCCTCTTCCGATACAATGAGCAGTTCTTC
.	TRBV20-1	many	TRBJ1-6	CSASSEGINNSPLHF	TGCAGTGCTAGCTCCGAGGGGATCAATAATTCACCCCTCCACTTT
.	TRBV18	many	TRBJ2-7	CASSPLPTAVEYEQYF	TGTGCCAGCTCACCTTTACCGACAGCGGTAGAATACGAGCAGTACTTC
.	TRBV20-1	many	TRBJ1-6	CSAKRSGTYNSPLHF	TGCAGTGCTAAGCGGTCAGGGACCTATAATTCACCCCTCCACTTT
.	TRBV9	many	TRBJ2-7	CASSVEGGRNEQYF	TGTGCCAGCAGCGTAGAGGGGGGGCGAAACGAGCAGTACTTC
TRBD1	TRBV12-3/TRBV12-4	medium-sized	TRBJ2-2	CASSLQGATGELFF	TGTGCCAGCAGTCTACAGGGGGCGACCGGGGAGCTGTTTTTT
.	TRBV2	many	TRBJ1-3	CASSGAGFSGNTIYF	TGTGCCAGCAGCGGAGCAGGATTCTCTGGAAACACCATATATTTT
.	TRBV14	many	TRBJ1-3	CASSRDTGTLSGNTIYF	TGTGCCAGCAGCCGGGATACAGGGACTCTCTCTGGAAACACCATATATTTT
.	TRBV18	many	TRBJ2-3	CASSPDRSRTDTQYF	TGTGCCAGCTCACCTGACAGGAGTCGCACAGATACGCAGTATTTT
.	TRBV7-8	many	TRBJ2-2	CASSLVISDSNTGELFF	TGTGCCAGCAGCTTAGTTATTAGTGACTCCAACACCGGGGAGCTGTTTTTT
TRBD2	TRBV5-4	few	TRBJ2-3	CASSSGLAGRDTQYF	TGTGCCAGCAGCTCAGGACTAGCGGGAAGAGATACGCAGTATTTT
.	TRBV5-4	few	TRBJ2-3	CASSPQGSTDTQYF	TGTGCCAGCAGCCCCCAAGGTAGCACAGATACGCAGTATTTT
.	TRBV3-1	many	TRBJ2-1	CASSQVLLNEQFF	TGTGCCAGCAGCCAAGTACTCCTCAATGAGCAGTTCTTC
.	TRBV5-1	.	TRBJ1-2	CASSQRTDRGGYTF	TGCGCCAGCAGCCAAAGGACTGACCGGGGCGGCTACACCTTC
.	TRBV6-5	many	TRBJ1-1	CASQGRDIYLNTEAFF	TGTGCCAGTCAAGGCCGGGACATATACTTGAACACTGAAGCTTTCTTT
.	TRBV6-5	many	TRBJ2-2	CASRHKMGFAGELFF	TGTGCCAGCAGACACAAGATGGGGTTTGCCGGGGAGCTGTTTTTT
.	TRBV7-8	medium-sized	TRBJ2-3	CASSLRAARETDTQYF	TGTGCCAGCAGCTTAAGGGCGGCGAGGGAAACAGATACGCAGTATTTT
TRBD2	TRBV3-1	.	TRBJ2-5	CASSGGRGARETQYF	TGTGCCAGCAGCGGAGGGCGGGGGGCCCGGGAGACCCAGTACTTC
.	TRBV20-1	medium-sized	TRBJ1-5	CSARDNSVYQPQHF	TGCAGTGCTAGAGATAACTCCGTGTATCAGCCCCAGCATTTT
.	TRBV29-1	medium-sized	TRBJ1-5	CSAADSRNQPQHF	TGCAGCGCTGCCGACAGCCGCAATCAGCCCCAGCATTTT